The rows below give T cell receptor beta chains drawn from one sample of a study of metastatic and nonmetastatic thyroid tumors. Using MiXCR, TCRdb reanalyzed the PCR reads. The sample yields 5,500 to 7,500 clones, roughly 29% seen once. The sequencing sample was made of adjacent normal tissue. These receptors originate from a female donor with papillary thyroid cancer or a benign thyroid nodule (not recorded which). Some clones in this sample may be carry-over from other donors' samples. CDR3s include the opening cysteine and the closing phenylalanine or tryptophan. Fields, in order: clone size, V gene, J gene, D gene, CDR3 DNA, CDR3 protein. The D gene is left open where the match is weak. Not every row has a clone size; where given, it reads once, few, many or a size class.

few	TRBV6-1	TRBJ1-4	NA	TGTGCCAGCAACTTAAAAGGAATCGAAAAACTGTTTTTT	CASNLKGIEKLFF
NA	TRBV6-5	TRBJ1-1	TRBD1	TGTGCCAGCAGTTACGGATTGGGACAGGCTCCCATGAACACTGAAGCTTTCTTT	CASSYGLGQAPMNTEAFF
NA	TRBV7-9	TRBJ1-2	NA	TGTGCCAGCAGCGGGGACCCCTATGGCTACACCTTC	CASSGDPYGYTF
few	TRBV7-9	TRBJ1-6	NA	TGTGCCAGCAGCTTACTGGATTCACCCCTCCACTTT	CASSLLDSPLHF
medium-sized	TRBV2	TRBJ2-5	TRBD1	TGTGCCAGCAGTGAATGGACAGGAGAAGAGACCCAGTACTTC	CASSEWTGEETQYF
NA	TRBV6-5	TRBJ1-2	NA	TGTGCCAGCTGTTACACGTCACAGGGAGGGGTGGATGGCTACTCCTTC	CASCYTSQGGVDGYSF
few	TRBV2	TRBJ1-6	TRBD1	TGTGCCAGCAGTGCATACAGGGGTTCACCCCTCCACTTT	CASSAYRGSPLHF
large	TRBV20-1	TRBJ2-7	TRBD1	TGCAGTGCTAGAGATGACAGGGGGTTAGTATCCTACGAGCAGTACTTC	CSARDDRGLVSYEQYF
NA	TRBV20-1	TRBJ2-5	TRBD1	TGCAGTGCTAACCCTGGACAGGGCGGAGAGACCCAGTACTTC	CSANPGQGGETQYF
medium-sized	TRBV7-2	TRBJ2-7	NA	TGTGCCAGCAGCGAAGGGGGGGGGCCCTACGAGCAGTACTTC	CASSEGGGPYEQYF
NA	TRBV5-1	TRBJ2-7	TRBD1	TGCGCCAGCAGCTTGGCCGAGGGGGCGGATTACGAGCAGTGCTTC	CASSLAEGADYEQCF
NA	TRBV28	TRBJ2-2	NA	TGTGCCAGCAGTACCAGGGGTAGCGGCACCGGCGATCTCTTTTTT	CASSTRGSGTGDLFF
NA	TRBV6-1	TRBJ1-3	TRBD1	TGTGCCAGCAGTCCCCAGGGGGCGGGTGGAGACACCATATATTTT	CASSPQGAGGDTIYF
NA	TRBV11-2	TRBJ1-5	NA	TGTGCCAGCAGCTCCTCGACAGGTAGCAATCAGCCCCAGCATTTT	CASSSSTGSNQPQHF
NA	TRBV5-1	TRBJ1-1	TRBD1	TGCGCCAGCAGCCTACAGGGGCGCACTGAAGCTTTCTTT	CASSLQGRTEAFF
large	TRBV5-1	TRBJ1-2	NA	TGCGCCAGCAGCTTGGTTGGGGGCGCCTATGGCTACACCTTC	CASSLVGGAYGYTF
NA	TRBV11-2	TRBJ2-3	TRBD1	TGTGCCAGCAGCTCCGCGACCGGGACAGGTTCTAGCACAGATACGCAGTATTTT	CASSSATGTGSSTDTQYF
large	TRBV6-5	TRBJ2-7	TRBD1	TGTGCCAGCAGTTACTCGAAGGCTTTGAGGGGGCCCTACGAGCAGTACTTC	CASSYSKALRGPYEQYF
large	TRBV28	TRBJ2-1	TRBD1	TGTGCCAGCAGTTTAACGGGACAGGGGGGCAATGAGCAGTTCTTC	CASSLTGQGGNEQFF
NA	TRBV30	TRBJ1-5	NA	TGTGCCTTTTCGACCGGGACAAATTATCAGCCCCAGCATTTT	CAFSTGTNYQPQHF
few	TRBV28	TRBJ2-2	TRBD2	TGTGCCAGCAGTTCCCAGCGGGGGTCCGGGGAGCTGTTTTTT	CASSSQRGSGELFF
NA	TRBV2	TRBJ1-1	NA	TGTGCCAGCAGTGAAGAGCAGGGGAACACTGAAGCTTTCTTT	CASSEEQGNTEAFF
NA	TRBV19	TRBJ1-6	NA	TGTGCCAGTAGTAGTCCCGCAGGGTCACCCCTCCACTTT	CASSSPAGSPLHF
NA	TRBV7-2	TRBJ1-3	TRBD1	TGTGCCAGCAGCTTAGGAGGGACAGGGGGAAACACCATATATTTT	CASSLGGTGGNTIYF
NA	TRBV30	TRBJ1-2	NA	TGTGCCAGCCGGAGTGGCAACTATGGCTACACCTTC	CASRSGNYGYTF
NA	TRBV27	TRBJ2-1	TRBD2	TGTGCCAGCAGTACCACCGGGACTAGCGGGAGTAATGAGCAGTTCTTC	CASSTTGTSGSNEQFF
NA	TRBV6-1	TRBJ2-7	NA	TGTGCCACTGCGACTATCGGTGGTCCCCTGAGCTCCTACGAGCAGTACTTC	CATATIGGPLSSYEQYF
NA	TRBV28	TRBJ2-1	TRBD2	TGTGCCAGCAACTTGGGAGCGGGGGGATTCGGCGAGCAGTTCTTC	CASNLGAGGFGEQFF
few	TRBV28	TRBJ1-6	NA	TGTGCCAGCAGTTTACCCCCGACAGGAATAGGTTCACCCCTCCACTTT	CASSLPPTGIGSPLHF
NA	TRBV3-1	TRBJ2-1	NA	TGTGCCAGCAGCCAAGGGTCGGGACCTCGGAATGAGCAGTTCTTC	CASSQGSGPRNEQFF
NA	TRBV20-1	TRBJ1-6	TRBD1	TGCAGTGCTAGATCGACGGGACAGGGGTATTCACCCCTCCACTTT	CSARSTGQGYSPLHF
NA	TRBV11-2	TRBJ2-3	NA	TGTGCCAGCAGCTTACTAACCCTCAATACGCAGTATTTT	CASSLLTLNTQYF
NA	TRBV12-3/TRBV12-4	TRBJ1-4	NA	TGTGCCAGCAGTTTAGCGAGGCAGGGTTATGAAAAACTGTTTTTT	CASSLARQGYEKLFF
many	TRBV20-1	TRBJ2-7	NA	TGCAGTGCTAGCTCCCGGAGGACCTACGAGCAGTACTTC	CSASSRRTYEQYF
few	TRBV6-1	TRBJ2-7	NA	TGTGCCAGCAGTGTCGCGCAGGGTCCCTACGAGCAGTACTTT	CASSVAQGPYEQYF
medium-sized	TRBV15	TRBJ2-1	TRBD2	TGTGCCACCAGCAGAGTCCCTTTAGCGGGGGGGTGGAATGAGCAGTTCTTC	CATSRVPLAGGWNEQFF
medium-sized	TRBV6-1	TRBJ1-3	TRBD1	TGTGCCAGCAGACCTACAGGGGGCACTGGAAACACCATATATTTT	CASRPTGGTGNTIYF
NA	TRBV20-1	TRBJ1-5	NA	TGCAGTGCTAGACGCCAGGCGATCACCGGGGGGGGGACGGAGCCCCAGCATTTT	CSARRQAITGGGTEPQHF
few	TRBV28	TRBJ1-1	TRBD1	TGTGCCAGCAGTCCCGATCCGACAGGGATTGGGACTGAAGCTTTCTTT	CASSPDPTGIGTEAFF
many	TRBV5-1	TRBJ2-7	NA	TGCGCCAGCAGCTCGGGACTGACGAGCTCCTACGAGCAGTACTTC	CASSSGLTSSYEQYF
NA	TRBV6-2/TRBV6-3	TRBJ2-1	TRBD1	TGTGCCAGCAGTTATCCCACAGGGGAATCCACAGGAGAGCAGTTCTTC	CASSYPTGESTGEQFF
NA	TRBV9	TRBJ2-7	NA	TGTGCCAGCAGCACCAACTCAGGGGACGTCAAAACCTACGAGCAGTACTTC	CASSTNSGDVKTYEQYF
NA	TRBV20-1	TRBJ2-2	TRBD2	TGCAGTGCCCCAGGACTAACGGGGGGGCCGTGCGGGGAGCTGTTTTTT	CSAPGLTGGPCGELFF